What follows are 9 T cell receptor beta chains derived from one specimen sequenced in a study of T cell responses to AZD1222 COVID-19 vaccine. Measured with immunoSEQ multiplex PCR; TCRdb has only the in-frame clones, and not every one. The sample includes 100,000 or so clones, roughly 90% of them seen just once. This specimen was peripheral blood, taken on day 0 of AZD1222 vaccination. Source of these receptors: an adult in good health.

The chain carries TRBV18 and TRBJ2-7, with 9 bases lining up with TRBD1. With V trimmed by 2 bases and J by 6 bases, 8 bases remained unmatched. The length of the CDR3 is 15 residues. Germline CDR1 KGHSH, CDR2 LQKENI. CDR3 DNA: TGTGCCAGCTCACCAGGGACAGGGTTAAGTTCCGAGCAGTACTTC. This sequence encodes CASSPGTGLSSEQYF.

The genes are TRBV30 and TRBJ2-3; D is possibly TRBD2 (6 bases). From germline, CDR1 is GTSNPN and CDR2 SVGIG (reference sequence). The V end was cut by 8 bases, the J end by 0 bases, with 12 bases between. CDR3 length equals 13 residues. The CDR3 region is CAGGASSTDTQYF. The CDR3 region has the DNA TGTGCCGGCGGGGCCTCTAGCACAGATACGCAGTATTTT.

This sequence joins TRBV7-8 and TRBJ1-4, with D perhaps TRBD1 (6 bases). The V end lost 0 bases, the J end lost 8 bases, and 10 bases lay between the germline ends. This CDR3 has 14 residues. In germline, CDR1 is SGHVS, CDR2 FQNEAQ. The CDR3 nucleotides read TGTGCCAGCAGCTTAGCGGCGGGGGCCGAAAAACTGTTTTTT. The encoded protein is CASSLAAGAEKLFF. The whole variable domain, remainder taken from reference TRBV7-8 and TRBJ1-4, is GAGVSQSPRYKVAKRGQDVALRCDPISGHVSLFWYQQALGQGPEFLTYFQNEAQLDKSGLPSDRFFAERPEGSVSTLKIQRTQQEDSAVYLCASSLAAGAEKLFFGSGTQLSVL.

This chain joins TRBV27 and TRBJ2-7; possible D gene TRBD1, 6 bases. This CDR3 contains 16 residues. Germline assignment: CDR1 MNHEY and CDR2 SMNVEV (reference sequence). V was cut by 6 bases and J by 0 bases, with 18 bases left in between. Here the CDR3 DNA reads TGTGCCAGCAGGCGCTCAGGGGCGTTACCCTCCTACGAGCAGTACTTC. Translation gives CASRRSGALPSYEQYF.

The V gene is TRBV28, the J gene TRBJ1-1, with 7 positions matching TRBD1. J gave up 5 bases and V 3 bases, and 9 bases lay outside the gene matches. The germline V gene encodes CDR1 MDHEN and CDR2 SYDVKM. The CDR3 has 15 residues. CDR3 bases: TGTGCCAGCAGTTTTCAGAGGGGGCCGGGGACTGAAGCTTTCTTT. As protein: CASSFQRGPGTEAFF. Using reference TRBV28 and TRBJ1-1 for the parts outside the CDR3, the full variable domain is DVKVTQSSRYLVKRTGEKVFLECVQDMDHENMFWYRQDPGLGLRLIYFSYDVKMKEKGDIPEGYSVSREKKERFSLILESASTNQTSMYLCASSFQRGPGTEAFFGQGTRLTVV.

This rearrangement joins TRBV15 to TRBJ2-1; 7 bases fit TRBD2. CDR1 and CDR2 (germline): LNHNV, YYDKDF (reference sequence). Unmatched junction bases numbered 5, after V lost 0 bases and J lost 3 bases. This CDR3 comprises 16 residues. The CDR3 nucleotides are TGTGCCACCAGCAGAGATAAGGCTAGCGGCTACAATGAGCAGTTCTTC. This gives the protein CATSRDKASGYNEQFF.

This CDR3 reads CASSGRDRGEKLFF. The CDR3 nucleotides read TGTGCCAGCAGTGGCCGGGACAGGGGCGAAAAACTGTTTTTT. This chain uses TRBV25-1 with TRBJ1-4, with 10 bases identical to TRBD1. The V and J ends lost 4 bases and 8 bases, in that order; junction bases with no gene match: 4. Germline CDR1 is MGHDK and CDR2 is SYGVNS. The CDR3 has 14 residues.

J is TRBJ1-5 and V is TRBV11-2; D uncertain. V dropped 1 base and J dropped 6 bases, with 10 bases sitting between them. Germline values: CDR1 SGHAT, CDR2 FQNNGV. The CDR3 covers 14 residues. The CDR3, as DNA: TGTGCCAGCAGCTTAGTCGGGGATAGTCAGCCCCAGCATTTT. Translation: CASSLVGDSQPQHF.

The rearrangement joins TRBV6-5 to TRBJ1-1; unclear D gene. The CDR3 runs 15 residues. Germline V gene sequence: CDR1 MNHEY, CDR2 SVGAGI. V was shortened by 0 bases and J by 0 bases, with 8 bases between the two germline ends. CDR3: CASSYSRGMNTEAFF. The CDR3 nucleotides are TGTGCCAGCAGTTACTCGCGCGGAATGAACACTGAAGCTTTCTTT.